These 14 T cell receptor beta chains originate from one sample sequenced in a study of T cells in Graves' hyperthyroidism and ophthalmopathy. Amplification targeted TCR beta CDR3 regions from RNA transcripts. The HTBI primer set served for first-round RT-PCR of the TCR CDR3. TCRdb recomputed calls from the multiplex PCR reads with MiXCR, one row per CDR3 protein. The table shows 300,000 to 400,000 distinct CDR3 sequences, with around 13% occurring only once. The source material was blood. Source of these receptors: a woman aged 30 to 39 with Graves' ophthalmopathy.

Ten or more counts support this clonotype. The V call is TRBV11-2, the J call TRBJ2-5; 12 bases match TRBD2. V gave up 1 base and J gave up 5 bases; unmatched junction bases: 5. CDR3 length: 16 amino acids. Per germline, CDR1 SGHAT and CDR2 FQNNGV. CDR3 sequence reads: CASSLVLAGGPETQYF. As DNA, the CDR3 is TGTGCCAGCAGCTTAGTTCTAGCGGGGGGGCCGGAGACCCAGTACTTC.

This clonotype was seen ten or more times. The chain carries TRBV30 and TRBJ2-5; D not certain. Trimming cost V 3 bases and J 1 base, with 9 bases left between them. The germline CDR1 and CDR2 sequences are GTSNPN and SVGIG (reference sequence). CDR3 length equals 13 residues. CDR3 sequence reads: CAWRRRTQETQYF. As DNA, the CDR3 is TGTGCCTGGAGGCGGCGGACCCAAGAGACCCAGTACTTC.

The rearrangement joins TRBV2 to TRBJ2-7; 7 positions agree with TRBD2. With V trimmed by 5 bases and J by 2 bases, 6 bases remained unmatched. Germline CDR1 and CDR2: SNHLY and FYNNEI. The CDR3 runs to 14 residues. CDR3 DNA sequence: TGTGCCAGCAGTATAGTGGGAGGGGCCTACGAGCAGTACTTC. Amino acid sequence: CASSIVGGAYEQYF.

At least ten counts were recorded for this clonotype. The genes are TRBV30 and TRBJ2-3; D is possibly TRBD1 (6 bases). The CDR3 is 12 residues long. The germline V gene encodes CDR1 GTSNPN and CDR2 SVGIG (reference sequence). With 5 bases removed from V and 2 bases from J, the gap between germline ends came to 8 bases. This CDR3 is CAWDRNTDTQYF. The CDR3 coding sequence is TGTGCCTGGGACAGGAACACAGATACGCAGTATTTT.

This clonotype was counted at least ten times. The chain is built from TRBV3-1 and TRBJ2-7; D is ambiguous. Germline V lookup: CDR1 LGHDT, CDR2 YNNKEL (reference sequence). The CDR3 sequence is 14 residues long. Trimming shortened V by 1 base and J by 3 bases, and 10 bases separated the two germline ends. The CDR3 region is CASSQVFRNYEQYF. CDR3 DNA sequence: TGTGCCAGCAGCCAAGTTTTCCGGAACTACGAGCAGTACTTC.

This clonotype was seen only a few times. V and J are TRBV18 and TRBJ2-1; the D is unclear. V lost 3 bases and J 7 bases, leaving 16 bases between the germline ends. Germline V gene data show CDR1 as KGHSH and CDR2 as LQKENI. CDR3 length equals 15 residues. The CDR3 reads CASSPQAGPLNEQFF. For the CDR3, the DNA is TGTGCCAGCTCACCCCAGGCAGGCCCCCTGAATGAGCAGTTCTTC.

This clonotype was recorded many times. The chain joins TRBV12-3 or TRBV12-4 to TRBJ2-2, with D perhaps TRBD1 or TRBD2 (5 bases each). Deletions cut 7 bases from V and 2 bases from J, with 14 bases between. CDR3 size: 15 residues. The CDR3 spells CASTIWGPNTGELFF. The CDR3 DNA reads TGTGCCAGCACCATTTGGGGACCTAACACCGGGGAGCTGTTTTTT.

This clonotype was counted many times. The V gene is TRBV6-8, the J gene TRBJ2-7, with TRBD1 matching over 10 bases. With V trimmed by 2 bases and J by 5 bases, 9 bases remained unmatched. The length of the CDR3 is 16 residues. Per the germline V gene, CDR1 is MNHGY and CDR2 is SAAAGT. CDR3: CASSYHAGTGAHEQYF. The CDR3 bases are TGTGCCAGCAGTTACCATGCCGGGACAGGGGCCCACGAGCAGTACTTC.

The CDR3 loop is CASSDFLAENSYNEQFF. For the CDR3, the DNA is TGTGCCAGCAGTGACTTTCTAGCGGAGAACTCCTACAATGAGCAGTTCTTC. The chain carries TRBV18 and TRBJ2-1, with 7 bases aligning to TRBD2. This CDR3 is 17 amino acids long. CDR1 and CDR2 (germline): KGHSH, LQKENI. V gave up 8 bases and J gave up 0 bases; unmatched junction bases: 13.

The chain recombines TRBV7-3 with TRBJ2-5; the D gene is possibly TRBD2 (5 bases). This CDR3 contains 13 residues. The germline V gene encodes CDR1 SGHTA and CDR2 FQGTGA. V gave up 5 bases and J gave up 1 base, with 8 bases separating them. CDR3 nucleotide sequence: TGTGCCAGCAGCGCGGACTTCCAAGAGACCCAGTACTTC. Its protein is CASSADFQETQYF.

This chain joins TRBV7-2 and TRBJ2-1; 13 bases line up with TRBD2. Per the germline V gene, CDR1 is SGHTA and CDR2 is FQGNSA. This CDR3 spans 15 amino acids. V shed 5 bases, J shed 8 bases, and the junction held 6 bases outside the gene matches. Here the CDR3 reads CASSHTSGGADEQFF. CDR3 bases: TGTGCCAGCAGCCACACTAGCGGGGGGGCAGATGAGCAGTTCTTC.

About this clonotype: This may be a read error: a much more frequent sequence differs by one nucleotide. The rearrangement links TRBV6-2 or TRBV6-3 to TRBJ1-5; TRBD1 aligns across 8 bases. Germline V gives CDR1 MNHEY, CDR2 SVGEGT. The CDR3 has 16 amino acids. V gave up 6 bases and J gave up 2 bases; unmatched junction bases: 9. The CDR3: CASRRDRSYGNQPQHF. Written as DNA, the CDR3 is TGTGCCAGCAGAAGGGACAGGTCTTATGGCAATCAGCCCCAGCATTTT.

This clonotype was detected many times. The V gene is TRBV11-3, the J gene TRBJ2-7, with D perhaps given as TRBD1 or TRBD2 (5 bases each). The germline gives CDR1 SGHNT, CDR2 YENEEA. Deletions cut 6 bases from V and 4 bases from J, with 16 bases between. This CDR3 spans 14 amino acids. The CDR3 here is CASRTTGRGYEQYF. In DNA, the CDR3 is TGTGCCAGCAGAACCACAGGAAGAGGGTACGAGCAGTACTTC.

This chain's CDR3 is CASGSNEQFF. The CDR3 DNA reads as TGTGCCAGCGGTAGCAATGAGCAGTTCTTC. The chain uses TRBV11-2 and TRBJ2-1, with D unresolved. The CDR3 loop spans 10 amino acids. The ends were cut back, 8 bases at V and 6 bases at J, with 5 bases in the middle. The germline gives CDR1 SGHAT, CDR2 FQNNGV.